Listed below are T cell receptor beta chains from one sample, sequenced in a study of cytomegalovirus exposure and HLA in healthy donors. Produced via immunoSEQ multiplex PCR; TCRdb's table is partial and in-frame only. The sample gives over 200,000 clones, roughly 82% of which show up once; 5.4% is in the top ten. Sequencing was done on a sample of PBMCs. The receptors come from a woman in her thirties or forties in good health and CMV-seropositive. CDR3s include the opening cysteine and the closing phenylalanine or tryptophan. Each record gives: V gene, CDR3 protein.

V gene: TRBV6-5
CDR3 protein: CASSSGSPIYEQYF

V gene: TRBV6-5
CDR3 protein: CASSLDRSYEQYF

V gene: TRBV5-1
CDR3 protein: CASSLGIGGAYEQYF

V gene: TRBV25-1
CDR3 protein: CASSEQRQGGGYGYTF

V gene: TRBV30
CDR3 protein: CAWRGQGSNYGYTF

V gene: TRBV5-6
CDR3 protein: CASSPSGRAGETQYF

V gene: TRBV15
CDR3 protein: CATSIEGGRGNTQYF

V gene: TRBV9
CDR3 protein: CASSVAASFVYEQYF

V gene: TRBV7-2
CDR3 protein: CASSGDSGNTIYF

V gene: TRBV5-6
CDR3 protein: CASSLLGTASGNTIYF